These 25 T cell receptor beta chains were all obtained from the same sample, sequenced in a study of blood T cell repertoires in COVID-19. Repertoires were generated with immunoSEQ multiplex PCR, while TCRdb's copy carries only in-frame clones and drops some. This repertoire shows about 90,000 clones, less than 85% found once; its top ten account for roughly 7.3%. Sequenced input: peripheral blood. All receptors come from a man aged 65 to 85 with acute or convalescent COVID-19.

The V and J genes are TRBV27 and TRBJ1-6; no firm D call. The CDR3 is 14 residues long. From germline, CDR1 is MNHEY and CDR2 SMNVEV (reference sequence). Trimming cost V 6 bases and J 5 bases, with 11 bases left between them. The CDR3 nucleotides are TGTGCCAGCAGAATGGTGACTAATAATTCACCCCTCCACTTT. This translates into CASRMVTNNSPLHF.

V gene TRBV2 combines with J gene TRBJ2-3; the match to TRBD2 covers 8 bases. The CDR3 covers 13 residues. CDR1 and CDR2 (germline): SNHLY, FYNNEI. With 4 bases clipped from V and 7 bases from J, the junction kept 4 bases outside the gene matches. CDR3 sequence (DNA): TGTGCCAGCAGTGTTAGCGGGGAATATACGCAGTATTTT. Its protein is CASSVSGEYTQYF.

The rearrangement links TRBV18 to TRBJ1-1; no clear D. The length of the CDR3 is 13 residues. The V end was cut by 3 bases, the J end by 0 bases, with 5 bases between. The germline V gene has CDR1 KGHSH and CDR2 LQKENI. The CDR3 is CASSPLLNTEAFF. For the CDR3, the DNA is TGTGCCAGCTCACCGTTATTGAACACTGAAGCTTTCTTT.

This clone was counted a few times. The rearrangement uses TRBV6-5 and TRBJ1-6, with D possibly matching TRBD1 (5 bases). V gave up 10 bases and J gave up 1 base, with 11 bases separating them. This CDR3 contains 14 residues. The germline CDR1 and CDR2 sequences are MNHEY and SVGAGI. The CDR3 protein is CATSGRSYNSPLHF. CDR3 DNA: TGTGCCACCTCAGGGAGGTCCTATAATTCACCCCTCCACTTT.

V is TRBV2 and J is TRBJ1-5; 9 positions agree with TRBD1. The CDR3 has 14 amino acids. J gave up 1 base and V 6 bases, and 1 base lay outside the gene matches. Germline CDR1 and CDR2: SNHLY and FYNNEI. CDR3 sequence: CASSGTGSNQPQHF. DNA of the CDR3: TGTGCCAGCAGCGGGACAGGGAGCAATCAGCCCCAGCATTTT.

About this clone: Other DNA sequences in this sample translate to the same CDR3. This sequence joins TRBV29-1 and TRBJ1-5; 7 nucleotides line up with TRBD1. The V and J ends lost 4 bases and 5 bases, in that order; junction bases with no gene match: 5. The CDR3 covers 13 residues. The germline V gene encodes CDR1 SQVTM and CDR2 ANQGSEA. The CDR3 nucleotides are TGCAGCGTTGCCGACAGGGTTGATCAGCCCCAGCATTTT. Its translation is CSVADRVDQPQHF.

Here the CDR3 DNA reads TGTGCCAGCAGCTTTGGACAGGGTTTGATGGCTGAAGCTTTCTTT. Residues: CASSFGQGLMAEAFF. The chain combines TRBV7-8 with TRBJ1-1; 8 bases align to TRBD1. The junction had 9 bases not matched to a gene; V was cut back by 3 bases and J by 6 bases. This CDR3 spans 15 amino acids. Germline values: CDR1 SGHVS, CDR2 FQNEAQ.

V is TRBV7-9 and J is TRBJ2-1, with a weak D call TRBD2 (6 bases). Germline CDR1 SEHNR, CDR2 FQNEAQ (reference sequence). CDR3 length: 15 amino acids. V was clipped by 0 bases and J by 5 bases, with 11 bases between them. The CDR3 spells CASSLATGANNEQFF. CDR3 bases: TGTGCCAGCAGCTTAGCGACGGGAGCTAACAATGAGCAGTTCTTC. The entire variable domain, with the rest obtained from reference TRBV7-9 and TRBJ2-1, is as follows: DTGVSQNPRHKITKRGQNVTFRCDPISEHNRLYWYRQTLGQGPEFLTYFQNEAQLEKSRLLSDRFSAERPKGSFSTLEIQRTEQGDSAMYLCASSLATGANNEQFFGPGTRLTVL.

This chain links TRBV5-4 with TRBJ1-5; the match to TRBD1 covers 10 bases. The CDR3 runs 16 residues. Germline CDR1 is SGHNT and CDR2 is YYREEE (reference sequence). Unmatched junction bases numbered 4, after V lost 0 bases and J lost 4 bases. The CDR3 sequence: CASSLEPGQGNQPQHF. CDR3 nucleotide sequence: TGTGCCAGCAGCTTGGAACCGGGACAGGGGAATCAGCCCCAGCATTTT.

This clone has a single count. V usage is TRBV7-9 and J usage is TRBJ2-1; 8 bases agree with TRBD2. Trimming took 3 bases from V and 6 from J; bases not matched to a gene: 4. The CDR3 has 14 amino acids. CDR1 SEHNR and CDR2 FQNEAQ come from the germline V gene (reference sequence). The CDR3 coding sequence is TGTGCCAGCAGCTTCTCCGGGACTAGCAATGAGCAGTTCTTC. Residues: CASSFSGTSNEQFF.

V gene TRBV6-6 combines with J gene TRBJ1-1, with D unclear. Germline CDR1 is MNHNY and CDR2 is SVGAGI (reference sequence). The CDR3 covers 14 residues. V lost 2 bases and J 6 bases, leaving 13 bases between the germline ends. The CDR3 region is CASSYSPLSAEAFF. The CDR3 DNA reads TGTGCCAGCAGTTACAGTCCCCTTTCAGCTGAAGCTTTCTTT.

The chain uses TRBV27 and TRBJ2-1; 7 bases match TRBD2. The CDR3 contains 13 residues. The V segment lost 4 bases and the J segment 9 bases; nucleotides outside the gene matches: 6. Germline V gives CDR1 MNHEY, CDR2 SMNVEV (reference sequence). This chain's CDR3 is CASSSAGEVEQFF. In DNA, the CDR3 is TGTGCCAGCAGTTCCGCGGGAGAGGTTGAGCAGTTCTTC.

V usage is TRBV7-3 and J usage is TRBJ2-1, with D maybe TRBD2 (7 bases). This CDR3 region has 15 residues. Trimming removed 1 base at V and 2 bases at J, with 9 bases between. The V gene's germline CDR1 is SGHTA and CDR2 FQGTGA. The CDR3 region is CASSLSGGAYNEQFF. CDR3 DNA: TGTGCCAGCAGCTTAAGCGGGGGCGCCTACAATGAGCAGTTCTTC.

The gene calls are TRBV5-5 and TRBJ1-5; 7 nucleotides line up with TRBD1. This CDR3 has 16 amino acids. V trimming: 5 bases; J trimming: 2 bases; junction bases outside the gene matches: 10. Germline lookup yields CDR1 SGHKS and CDR2 YYEKEE (reference sequence). As DNA, the CDR3 is TGTGCCAGCAGTTATGGACAGGCCACGGGCAATCAGCCCCAGCATTTT. Protein: CASSYGQATGNQPQHF.

This clone rates as medium-sized. CDR3 in amino acids: CASSARLAGADFNEQFF. CDR3 nucleotide sequence: TGTGCCAGCAGTGCCAGACTAGCGGGGGCCGATTTTAATGAGCAGTTCTTC. The J gene is TRBJ2-1, the V gene TRBV2; 12 bases line up with TRBD2. The V gene's germline CDR1 is SNHLY and CDR2 FYNNEI. V was pared by 4 bases and J by 7 bases, with 11 bases of the junction left unmatched. The CDR3 is made up of 17 amino acids.

The chain joins TRBV10-3 to TRBJ2-7; tentatively, D is TRBD2 (6 bases). Between the trimmed V and J ends, which lost 6 bases and 0 bases, there was a span of 12 bases. The germline V gene encodes CDR1 ENHRY and CDR2 SYGVKD. The CDR3 has 14 amino acids. CDR3 nucleotide sequence: TGTGCCATCAGGGGGGACTCTAGCTCCTACGAGCAGTACTTC. Its protein product is CAIRGDSSSYEQYF.

The rearrangement links TRBV3-1 (or the pseudogene TRBV3-2) to TRBJ1-6; tentatively, D is TRBD1 (5 bases). V was pared by 1 base and J by 0 bases, with 10 bases between. This CDR3 region has 17 residues. In germline, CDR1 is LGHDT, CDR2 YNNKEL (reference sequence). In DNA form, the CDR3 reads TGTGCCAGCAGCCAAGGTCGTAGGGGCTCCTATAATTCACCCCTCCACTTT. Translated, it gives CASSQGRRGSYNSPLHF.

The J gene is TRBJ2-3, the V gene TRBV18; 10 nucleotides agree with TRBD2. V shed 6 bases, J shed 3 bases, and the junction held 9 bases outside the gene matches. This CDR3 has 16 amino acids. Germline CDR1 reads KGHSH; CDR2 reads LQKENI. CDR3 sequence (DNA): TGTGCCAGCTCTACCCCGGGACTAGCGTGGACAGATACGCAGTATTTT. Translated, it gives CASSTPGLAWTDTQYF. The variable domain in full, completed from reference TRBV18 and TRBJ2-3, reads NAGVMQNPRHLVRRRGQEARLRCSPMKGHSHVYWYRQLPEEGLKFMVYLQKENIIDESGMPKERFSAEFPKEGPSILRIQQVVRGDSAAYFCASSTPGLAWTDTQYFGPGTRLTVL.

The chain employs TRBV5-6 and TRBJ1-6, with 7 bases identical to TRBD1. The V gene end was trimmed by 3 bases and the J gene end by 0 bases; junction bases not matched to a gene: 6. This CDR3 contains 17 residues. Germline V gene data show CDR1 as SGHDT and CDR2 as YYEEEE. DNA of the CDR3: TGTGCCAGCAGCTCGGGACAGCAGAGCTCCTATAATTCACCCCTCCACTTT. It yields the protein CASSSGQQSSYNSPLHF.

DNA of the CDR3: TGTGCCAGCAGTGAAGCGATCCACAGGGACAATCAGCCCCAGCATTTT. Translation gives CASSEAIHRDNQPQHF. The chain has TRBV2 and TRBJ1-5; D may be TRBD1 (6 bases). The CDR3 covers 16 residues. V lost 0 bases and J 3 bases, leaving 12 bases between the germline ends. Germline CDR1 SNHLY, CDR2 FYNNEI. Full variable domain (remainder filled in from reference TRBV2 and TRBJ1-5): EPEVTQTPSHQVTQMGQEVILRCVPISNHLYFYWYRQILGQKVEFLVSFYNNEISEKSEIFDDQFSVERPDGSNFTLKIRSTKLEDSAMYFCASSEAIHRDNQPQHFGDGTRLSIL.

The chain combines TRBV25-1 with TRBJ1-1; D call uncertain. Germline V lookup: CDR1 MGHDK, CDR2 SYGVNS. Trimming left V 3 bases short and J 3 bases short, with 8 bases between. The CDR3 has 13 residues. The CDR3: CASSDYRDTEAFF. The CDR3 nucleotides read TGTGCCAGCAGTGACTATCGGGACACTGAAGCTTTCTTT. The entire variable domain, with the rest obtained from reference TRBV25-1 and TRBJ1-1, is as follows: EADIYQTPRYLVIGTGKKITLECSQTMGHDKMYWYQQDPGMELHLIHYSYGVNSTEKGDLSSESTVSRIRTEHFPLTLESARPSHTSQYLCASSDYRDTEAFFGQGTRLTVV.

This clone was seen a single time. V and J are TRBV5-8 and TRBJ1-1, with D possibly TRBD1 on 6 matching bases. This CDR3 has 14 residues. The V end was cut by 4 bases, the J end by 4 bases, with 14 bases between. CDR1 is SGHTS and CDR2 is YDEGEE in the germline V gene. The chain's CDR3 is CASSRDRMGTEAFF. CDR3 nucleotide sequence: TGTGCCAGCAGCAGAGACAGGATGGGCACTGAAGCTTTCTTT.

This clone was detected many times. The genes are TRBV7-2 and TRBJ1-6, with unresolved D. V gave up 4 bases and J gave up 6 bases, with 10 bases separating them. Germline lookup yields CDR1 SGHTA and CDR2 FQGNSA. The CDR3 length is 14 residues. CDR3 protein: CASSSYQRNSPLHF. CDR3 nucleotide sequence: TGTGCCAGCAGCTCCTACCAACGTAATTCACCCCTCCACTTT.

The chain recombines TRBV7-9 with TRBJ1-1; 7 positions agree with TRBD1. Germline assignment: CDR1 SEHNR and CDR2 FQNEAQ (reference sequence). The V and J ends lost 1 base and 10 bases, in that order; junction bases with no gene match: 0. The CDR3 is 11 residues long. The CDR3 DNA is TGTGCCAGCAGCTTAGAGGGGGCAGCTTTCTTT. This encodes CASSLEGAAFF.

This sequence joins TRBV28 and TRBJ2-7; perhaps TRBD2 as D (5 bases). The CDR3 consists of 12 residues. The ends were cut back, 8 bases at V and 7 bases at J, with 15 bases in the middle. In germline, CDR1 is MDHEN, CDR2 SYDVKM. The CDR3 here is CASLGFGGEQYF. The CDR3 DNA reads TGTGCCAGCCTTGGATTTGGAGGTGAGCAGTACTTC.